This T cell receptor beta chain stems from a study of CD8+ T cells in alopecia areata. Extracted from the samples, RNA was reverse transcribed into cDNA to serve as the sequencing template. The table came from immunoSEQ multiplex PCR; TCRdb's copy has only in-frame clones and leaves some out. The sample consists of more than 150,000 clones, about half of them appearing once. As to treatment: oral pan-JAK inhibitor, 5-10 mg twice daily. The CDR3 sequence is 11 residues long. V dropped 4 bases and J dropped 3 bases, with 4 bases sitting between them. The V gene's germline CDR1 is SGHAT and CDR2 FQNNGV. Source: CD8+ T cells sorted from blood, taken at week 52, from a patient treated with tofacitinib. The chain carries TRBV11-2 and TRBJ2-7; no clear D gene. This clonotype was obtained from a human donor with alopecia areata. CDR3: CASSSDYEQYF. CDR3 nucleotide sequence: TGTGCCAGCAGCTCGGACTACGAGCAGTACTTC.